The 12 T cell receptor beta chains below come from one sample, sequenced in a study of blood T cell repertoires in COVID-19. Using immunoSEQ multiplex PCR, the repertoire was profiled, and TCRdb retains in-frame clones only, with some absent. The data hold about 200,000 clones, with about 86% observed a single time. The sequenced material came from peripheral blood. The source is a man between 60 and 75 years old who had recovered from COVID-19.

This sequence joins TRBV30 and TRBJ1-2, with no clear D. Germline lookup yields CDR1 GTSNPN and CDR2 SVGIG (reference sequence). Deletions cut 3 bases from V and 7 bases from J, with 30 bases between. CDR3 length: 18 amino acids. The CDR3 nucleotides read TGTGCCTGGAGCCATTTTAGAGGGATGACGAGGAGTGTCCCTGGCTACACCTTC. This translates into CAWSHFRGMTRSVPGYTF.

This chain links TRBV10-3 with TRBJ1-2, with D perhaps matching TRBD1 (6 bases). The CDR3 runs to 14 residues. Germline assignment: CDR1 ENHRY and CDR2 SYGVKD. The V end was cut by 6 bases, the J end by 1 base, with 12 bases between. The CDR3 loop reads CAISRDINNYGYTF. For the CDR3, the DNA is TGTGCCATCAGCCGGGACATAAATAACTATGGCTACACCTTC.

The rearrangement uses TRBV10-3 and TRBJ2-2, with D perhaps TRBD2 (5 bases). V lost 5 bases and J 5 bases, leaving 12 bases between the germline ends. The CDR3 extends over 14 amino acids. Germline CDR1 is ENHRY and CDR2 is SYGVKD. The CDR3 is CAISPSRGTGELFF. The CDR3 DNA reads TGTGCCATCAGTCCATCCCGAGGGACCGGGGAGCTGTTTTTT.

The chain carries TRBV5-4 and TRBJ1-2; D is possibly TRBD1 (6 bases). V lost 3 bases, J lost 3 bases, and 12 bases lay in between. This CDR3 comprises 14 residues. Germline-derived CDR1 and CDR2 are SGHNT and YYREEE (reference sequence). CDR3 sequence reads: CASSYSGGDYGYTF. CDR3 sequence (DNA): TGTGCCAGCAGCTATTCTGGGGGCGACTATGGCTACACCTTC.

The chain's CDR3 is CASSLNSGDYEQYF. Here the CDR3 DNA reads TGTGCCAGCAGCTTAAACTCAGGGGATTACGAGCAGTACTTC. V is TRBV7-9 and J is TRBJ2-7; the D gene is possibly TRBD1 (6 bases). The CDR3 consists of 14 residues. The germline V gene has CDR1 SEHNR and CDR2 FQNEAQ (reference sequence). Trimming stripped 2 bases from V and 4 bases from J, with 12 bases between.

CDR3 loop: CASSGGVKPQHF. In DNA, the CDR3 is TGTGCCAGTAGCGGGGGGGTGAAGCCCCAGCATTTT. V is TRBV19 and J is TRBJ1-5; D is possibly TRBD1 (5 bases). The V end was cut by 6 bases, the J end by 8 bases, with 11 bases between. Germline CDR1 is LNHDA and CDR2 is SQIVND (reference sequence). The CDR3 consists of 12 residues.

V usage is TRBV30 and J usage is TRBJ1-5; possibly TRBD1 for D (5 bases). This CDR3 spans 14 amino acids. V lost 5 bases and J lost 7, with 18 bases in between. Germline V gene data show CDR1 as GTSNPN and CDR2 as SVGIG (reference sequence). The CDR3 region is CAWDNGLGGQPQHF. CDR3 DNA sequence: TGTGCCTGGGACAATGGACTGGGGGGGCAGCCCCAGCATTTT.

The chain couples TRBV7-3 to TRBJ2-3; 9 nucleotides align to TRBD1. Germline V gives CDR1 SGHTA, CDR2 FQGTGA. The junction had 11 bases not matched to a gene; V was cut back by 5 bases and J by 2 bases. The CDR3 is made up of 17 amino acids. CDR3 region: CASSQNVQGAATDTQYF. CDR3 DNA sequence: TGTGCCAGCAGCCAAAATGTACAGGGGGCGGCCACAGATACGCAGTATTTT.

The rearrangement joins TRBV5-1 to TRBJ2-2, with D tentatively TRBD1 (5 bases). V gave up 4 bases and J gave up 5 bases, with 9 bases separating them. CDR3 length: 13 residues. Germline CDR1 and CDR2: SGHRS and YFSETQ. CDR3 region: CASSIGQTGELFF. Written as DNA, the CDR3 is TGCGCCAGCAGCATCGGACAAACCGGGGAGCTGTTTTTT.

The rearrangement uses TRBV7-7 and TRBJ2-3, with TRBD1 matching over 8 bases. Germline-derived CDR1 and CDR2 are SSHAT and FNYEAQ (reference sequence). The V and J ends lost 5 bases and 4 bases, in that order; junction bases with no gene match: 5. The CDR3 runs to 14 residues. Here the CDR3 reads CASSPRTGSDTQYF. The CDR3 DNA sequence: TGTGCCAGCAGCCCCCGGACAGGGTCAGATACGCAGTATTTT.

The chain is built from TRBV12-3 or TRBV12-4 and TRBJ1-4; 7 nucleotides match TRBD1. Losses at the gene ends were 6 bases for V and 8 bases for J; bases not matched to a gene: 3. The CDR3 extends over 12 amino acids. In nucleotides, the CDR3 is TGTGCCAGCAGGGACAGGTGGGAAAAACTGTTTTTT. Amino acids: CASRDRWEKLFF.

V usage is TRBV19 and J usage is TRBJ2-1; 9 positions match TRBD1. Germline V gene lookup returns CDR1 LNHDA and CDR2 SQIVND (reference sequence). J gave up 3 bases and V 1 base, and 7 bases lay outside the gene matches. The CDR3 sequence is 17 residues long. The CDR3 DNA reads as TGTGCCAGTAGTATAGCCCTACAGGGGGCTCACTACAATGAGCAGTTCTTC. Protein: CASSIALQGAHYNEQFF.